This T cell receptor (beta chain) was identified in a study of T cells in Graves' hyperthyroidism and ophthalmopathy. Template material for amplifying TCR beta CDR3 regions consisted of RNA transcripts. The HTBI primer set was used in a first-round RT-PCR of the TCR CDR3. TCRdb fed the multiplex PCR reads into MiXCR, producing one record per CDR3 protein. Among under 400,000 distinct CDR3 sequences listed, approximately 15% were seen once. This clonotype was seen at least ten times. Hyperthyroidism had been newly diagnosed in patients aged 18 to 65, and its duration was under 2 months. Trimming shortened V by 1 base and J by 5 bases, and 8 bases separated the two germline ends. The V gene's germline CDR1 is KGHSH and CDR2 LQKENI. The CDR3 loop spans 13 amino acids.

V and J are TRBV18 and TRBJ2-5; D unresolved. This TCR was recovered from a woman aged 60-75 years with Graves' hyperthyroidism. The sample was blood. CDR3 loop: CASSPLGKETQYF. The DNA of the CDR3 is TGTGCCAGCTCACCACTTGGAAAGGAGACCCAGTACTTC.